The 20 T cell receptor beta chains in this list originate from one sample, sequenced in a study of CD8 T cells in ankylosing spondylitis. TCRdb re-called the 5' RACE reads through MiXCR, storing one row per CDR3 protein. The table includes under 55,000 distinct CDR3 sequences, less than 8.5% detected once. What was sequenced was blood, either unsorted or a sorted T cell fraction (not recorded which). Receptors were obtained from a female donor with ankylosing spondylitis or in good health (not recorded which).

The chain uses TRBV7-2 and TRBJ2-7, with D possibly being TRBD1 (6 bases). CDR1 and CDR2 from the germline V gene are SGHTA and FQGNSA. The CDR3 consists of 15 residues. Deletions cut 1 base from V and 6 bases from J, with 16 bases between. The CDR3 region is CASSLGGTSFGEQYF. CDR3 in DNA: TGTGCCAGCAGCTTAGGTGGGACATCATTCGGCGAGCAGTACTTC.

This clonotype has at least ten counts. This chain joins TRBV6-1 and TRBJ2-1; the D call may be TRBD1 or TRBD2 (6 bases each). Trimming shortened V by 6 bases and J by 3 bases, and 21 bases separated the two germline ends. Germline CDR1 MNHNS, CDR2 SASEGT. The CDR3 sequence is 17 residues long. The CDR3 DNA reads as TGTGCCAGCAGCCCACCCGAGGGGGGAAAGGGCTACAATGAGCAGTTCTTC. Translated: CASSPPEGGKGYNEQFF.

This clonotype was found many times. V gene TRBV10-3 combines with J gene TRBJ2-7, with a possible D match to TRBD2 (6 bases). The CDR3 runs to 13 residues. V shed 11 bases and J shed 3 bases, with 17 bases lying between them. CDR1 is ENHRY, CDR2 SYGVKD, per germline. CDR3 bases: TGTGCCTCGTCGATGGGAGGTGACTACGAGCAGTACGTC. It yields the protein CASSMGGDYEQYV.

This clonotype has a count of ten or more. CDR3 sequence reads: CASSLAGGGEQFF. Written as DNA, the CDR3 is TGTGCCAGCAGCCTAGCGGGGGGGGGTGAGCAGTTCTTC. The chain recombines TRBV28 with TRBJ2-1; 12 nucleotides align to TRBD2. V lost 6 bases and J lost 9; bases outside the gene matches: 3. The germline CDR1 and CDR2 sequences are MDHEN and SYDVKM. This CDR3 comprises 13 residues. Full variable domain (outside the CDR3, taken from reference TRBV28 and TRBJ2-1): DVKVTQSSRYLVKRTGEKVFLECVQDMDHENMFWYRQDPGLGLRLIYFSYDVKMKEKGDIPEGYSVSREKKERFSLILESASTNQTSMYLCASSLAGGGEQFFGPGTRLTVL.

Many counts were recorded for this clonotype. The DNA of the CDR3 is TGCGCCAGCAGCTCCATTGACTCGACGGAAGCTTTCTTT. The encoded protein is CASSSIDSTEAFF. This chain connects TRBV5-1 to TRBJ1-1; D remains unclear. There are 13 residues in the CDR3. The germline V and J ends were trimmed by 3 bases and 8 bases, with 14 bases remaining between them. Germline V gene lookup returns CDR1 SGHRS and CDR2 YFSETQ.

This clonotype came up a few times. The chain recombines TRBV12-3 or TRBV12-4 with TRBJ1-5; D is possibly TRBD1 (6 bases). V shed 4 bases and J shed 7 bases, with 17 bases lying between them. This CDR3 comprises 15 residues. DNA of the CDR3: TGTGCCAGCAGTTCACCATCGGAGGGGGAACAGCCCCAGCATTTT. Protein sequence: CASSSPSEGEQPQHF.

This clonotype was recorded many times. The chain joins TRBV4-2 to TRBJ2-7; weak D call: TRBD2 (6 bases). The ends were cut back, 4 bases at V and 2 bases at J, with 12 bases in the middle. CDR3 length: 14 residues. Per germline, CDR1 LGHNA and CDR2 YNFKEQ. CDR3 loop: CASSRWGDPYEQYF. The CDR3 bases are TGTGCCAGCAGCCGGTGGGGGGACCCCTACGAGCAGTACTTC.

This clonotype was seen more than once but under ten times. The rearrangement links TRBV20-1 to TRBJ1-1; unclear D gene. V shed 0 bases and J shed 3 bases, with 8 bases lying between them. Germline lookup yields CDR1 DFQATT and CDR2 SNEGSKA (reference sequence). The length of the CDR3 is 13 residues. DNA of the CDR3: TGCAGTGCTAGAGATAGGAGGGACACTGAAGCTTTCTTT. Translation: CSARDRRDTEAFF.

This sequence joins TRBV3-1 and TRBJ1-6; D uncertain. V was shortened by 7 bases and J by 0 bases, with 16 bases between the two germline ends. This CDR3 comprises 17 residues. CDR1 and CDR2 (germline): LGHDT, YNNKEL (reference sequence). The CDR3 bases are TGTGCCAGCACCCGAGAACGTATGAGCTCCTATAATTCACCCCTCCACTTT. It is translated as CASTRERMSSYNSPLHF.

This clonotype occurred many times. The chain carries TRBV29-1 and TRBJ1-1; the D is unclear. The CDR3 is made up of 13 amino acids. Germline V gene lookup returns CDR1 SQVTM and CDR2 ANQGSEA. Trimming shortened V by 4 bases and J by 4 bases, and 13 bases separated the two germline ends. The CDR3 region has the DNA TGCAGCGTTGTATCCACATGGGGCACTGAAGCTTTCTTT. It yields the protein CSVVSTWGTEAFF.

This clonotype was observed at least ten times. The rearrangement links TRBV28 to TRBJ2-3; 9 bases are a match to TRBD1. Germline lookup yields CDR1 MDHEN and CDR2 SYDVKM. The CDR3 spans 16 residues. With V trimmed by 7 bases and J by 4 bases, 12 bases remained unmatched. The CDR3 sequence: CASTSQGALGSDTQYF. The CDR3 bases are TGTGCCAGCACTTCACAGGGGGCTCTTGGTTCAGATACGCAGTATTTT.

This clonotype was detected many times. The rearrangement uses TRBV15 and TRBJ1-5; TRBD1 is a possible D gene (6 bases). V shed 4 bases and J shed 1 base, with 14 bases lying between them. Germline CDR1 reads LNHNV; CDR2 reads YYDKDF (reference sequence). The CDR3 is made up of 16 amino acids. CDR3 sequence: CATSTEQGRSNQPQHF. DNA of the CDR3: TGTGCCACCAGCACCGAACAGGGACGGAGCAATCAGCCCCAGCATTTT.

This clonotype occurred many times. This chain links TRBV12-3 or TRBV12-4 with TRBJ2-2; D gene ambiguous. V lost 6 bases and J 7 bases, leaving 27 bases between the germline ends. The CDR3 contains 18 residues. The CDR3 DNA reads TGTGCCAGCAGCCCTCGTCTCCCTTCTCCGGCGGATCGCGGGGAGCTGTTTTTT. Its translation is CASSPRLPSPADRGELFF.

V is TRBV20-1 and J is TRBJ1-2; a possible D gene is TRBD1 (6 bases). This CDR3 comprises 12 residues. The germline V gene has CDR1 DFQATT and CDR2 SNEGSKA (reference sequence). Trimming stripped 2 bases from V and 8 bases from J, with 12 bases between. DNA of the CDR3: TGCAGTGCTAGACTAAACAGGGTCGGCTACACCTTC. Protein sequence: CSARLNRVGYTF.

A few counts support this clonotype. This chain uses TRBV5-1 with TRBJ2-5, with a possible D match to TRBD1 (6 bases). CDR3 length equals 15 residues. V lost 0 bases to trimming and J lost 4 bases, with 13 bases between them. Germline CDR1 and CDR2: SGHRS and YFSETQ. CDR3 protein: CASSLDGTYVETQYF. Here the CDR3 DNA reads TGCGCCAGCAGCTTGGACGGGACATATGTAGAGACCCAGTACTTC.

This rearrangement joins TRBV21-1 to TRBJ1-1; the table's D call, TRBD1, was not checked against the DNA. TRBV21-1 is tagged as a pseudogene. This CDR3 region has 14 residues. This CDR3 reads CASSKGQGRTEAFF. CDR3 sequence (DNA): TGTGCCAGCAGCAAAGGTCAGGGGCGTACTGAAGCTTTCTTT.

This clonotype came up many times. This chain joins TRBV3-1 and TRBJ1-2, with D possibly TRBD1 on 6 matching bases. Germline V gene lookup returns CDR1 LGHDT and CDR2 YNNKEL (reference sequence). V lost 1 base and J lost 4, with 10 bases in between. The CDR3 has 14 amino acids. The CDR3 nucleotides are TGTGCCAGCAGCCAAGTTGAGACAGGCTATGGCTACACCTTC. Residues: CASSQVETGYGYTF.

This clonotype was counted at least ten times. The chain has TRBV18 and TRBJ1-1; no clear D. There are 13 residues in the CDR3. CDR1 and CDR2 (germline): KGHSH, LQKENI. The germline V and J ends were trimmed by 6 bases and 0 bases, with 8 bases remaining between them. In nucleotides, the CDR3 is TGTGCCAGCTCCCCTGACTTGAACACTGAAGCTTTCTTT. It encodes CASSPDLNTEAFF.

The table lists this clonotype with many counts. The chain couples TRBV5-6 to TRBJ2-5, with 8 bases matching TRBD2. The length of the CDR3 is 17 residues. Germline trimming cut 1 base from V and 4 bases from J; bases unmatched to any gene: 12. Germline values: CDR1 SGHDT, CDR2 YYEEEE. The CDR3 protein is CASSLPLAGPTAETQYF. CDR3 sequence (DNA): TGTGCCAGCAGCTTGCCCCTAGCGGGCCCCACCGCAGAGACCCAGTACTTC.

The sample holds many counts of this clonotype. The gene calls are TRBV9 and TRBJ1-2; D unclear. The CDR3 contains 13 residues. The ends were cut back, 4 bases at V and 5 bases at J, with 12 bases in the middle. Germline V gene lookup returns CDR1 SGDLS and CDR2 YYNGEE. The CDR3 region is CASSLRGLYGYTF. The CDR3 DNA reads TGTGCCAGCAGCCTGCGCGGTTTGTATGGCTACACCTTC.